This passage covers 30 T cell receptor beta chains from one sample sequenced in a study of shared clonotypes between healthy human individuals. Clones were read by immunoSEQ multiplex PCR, and TCRdb kept only the in-frame ones, dropping some. The table has around 690,000 clones, roughly 88% seen once; the top ten hold 34%. Sequenced sample: memory CD8+ T cells from PBMCs. Documented subset: CD45RO+ cells pooled with CCR7-negative TemRA cells. Source of these receptors: a man between 18 and 29 years old in good health. Some clones in this sample may be carry-over from other donors' samples.

This rearrangement joins TRBV6-1 to TRBJ2-1; TRBD2 matches at 11 bases. The CDR3 extends over 17 amino acids. J gave up 8 bases and V 3 bases, and 12 bases lay outside the gene matches. In germline, CDR1 is MNHNS, CDR2 SASEGT. CDR3 loop: CASSEVTSGRPLDEQFF. In nucleotides, the CDR3 is TGTGCCAGCAGTGAGGTAACTAGCGGGAGACCCTTGGATGAGCAGTTCTTC.

The gene calls are TRBV28 and TRBJ2-7; 7 positions match TRBD2. Per germline, CDR1 MDHEN and CDR2 SYDVKM. This CDR3 comprises 17 residues. V lost 5 bases to trimming and J lost 2 bases; unmatched junction nucleotides: 15. The CDR3 DNA is TGTGCCAGCAGTCACGACATACGGGACTACGTAACCTACGAGCAGTACTTC. This translates into CASSHDIRDYVTYEQYF.

The chain carries TRBV6-6 and TRBJ2-7; D is uncertain. Trimming cost V 1 base and J 7 bases, with 17 bases left between them. Germline values: CDR1 MNHNY, CDR2 SVGAGI (reference sequence). The CDR3 runs to 15 residues. The CDR3 here is CASSYLSAAVGEQYF. In nucleotides, the CDR3 is TGTGCCAGCAGTTACTTATCGGCCGCCGTTGGGGAGCAGTACTTC.

This clone was observed a single time. The chain couples TRBV20-1 to TRBJ2-1, with D unclear. The V gene lost 3 bases and the J gene lost 8 bases, with 8 bases spanning the gap. The CDR3 covers 11 residues. The germline CDR1 and CDR2 sequences are DFQATT and SNEGSKA (reference sequence). The DNA of the CDR3 is TGCAGTGCTAGGAACTTGGATGAGCAGTTCTTC. This encodes CSARNLDEQFF.

V and J are TRBV28 and TRBJ2-1; D not resolved. Trimming cost V 5 bases and J 1 base, with 12 bases left between them. Germline assignment: CDR1 MDHEN and CDR2 SYDVKM. The CDR3 covers 15 residues. The CDR3 spells CASSLQDSSYNEQFF. CDR3 in DNA: TGTGCCAGCAGTCTCCAAGATAGTTCCTACAATGAGCAGTTCTTC.

V and J are TRBV7-9 and TRBJ2-7, with D tentatively TRBD2 (6 bases). Germline V gene data show CDR1 as SEHNR and CDR2 as FQNEAQ (reference sequence). V gave up 5 bases and J gave up 3 bases, with 20 bases separating them. This CDR3 spans 16 amino acids. CDR3 sequence: CASSAGNDPVFYEQYF. The CDR3 region has the DNA TGTGCCAGCAGCGCGGGAAACGACCCGGTATTCTACGAGCAGTACTTC.

In DNA, the CDR3 is TGTGCCAGCAGCCGACAGGGGGTCCCCTACGAGCAGTACTTC. It specifies CASSRQGVPYEQYF. V is TRBV27 and J is TRBJ2-7; 9 nucleotides match TRBD1. Germline V lookup: CDR1 MNHEY, CDR2 SMNVEV (reference sequence). After removal of 6 bases from V and 2 bases from J, the junction contained 5 bases not matched to a gene. The CDR3 runs to 14 residues.

CDR3 sequence: CASSRPGRSHEQYF. CDR3 DNA sequence: TGTGCCAGCAGCCGACCGGGACGGTCGCACGAGCAGTACTTC. This rearrangement joins TRBV5-6 to TRBJ2-7; D may be TRBD1 or TRBD2 (5 bases each). CDR1 and CDR2 (germline): SGHDT, YYEEEE. CDR3 length equals 14 residues. V was clipped by 4 bases and J by 5 bases, with 16 bases between them. Drawing the rest from reference TRBV5-6 and TRBJ2-7, the complete variable domain is DAGVTQSPTHLIKTRGQQVTLRCSPKSGHDTVSWYQQALGQGPQFIFQYYEEEERQRGNFPDRFSGHQFPNYSSELNVNALLLGDSALYLCASSRPGRSHEQYFGPGTRLTVT.

Only a few counts were recorded for this clone. V is TRBV30 and J is TRBJ2-1, with D tentatively TRBD1 or TRBD2 (5 bases each). CDR1 and CDR2 from the germline V gene are GTSNPN and SVGIG (reference sequence). CDR3 length equals 14 residues. V lost 1 base and J lost 3, with 10 bases in between. Here the CDR3 DNA reads TGTGCCTGGAGTGGGGGGATGGGCTACAATGAGCAGTTCTTC. Protein sequence: CAWSGGMGYNEQFF.

The chain combines TRBV28 with TRBJ2-7, with D uncertain. The length of the CDR3 is 14 residues. Germline V lookup: CDR1 MDHEN, CDR2 SYDVKM. V was shortened by 5 bases and J by 0 bases, with 11 bases between the two germline ends. The CDR3 coding sequence is TGTGCCAGCAGTGACCAGAGGAGCTCCTACGAGCAGTACTTC. It yields the protein CASSDQRSSYEQYF.

The chain is built from TRBV19 and TRBJ2-1; tentatively, D is TRBD1 or TRBD2 (6 bases each). This CDR3 region has 16 residues. CDR1 is LNHDA and CDR2 is SQIVND in the germline V gene (reference sequence). V dropped 5 bases and J dropped 6 bases, with 20 bases sitting between them. The DNA for the CDR3 is TGTGCCAGTAGTTCGCGAACGGGGGCAGTCCCCAATGAGCAGTTCTTC. It encodes CASSSRTGAVPNEQFF.

V usage is TRBV6-5 and J usage is TRBJ1-6; D not resolved. Germline values: CDR1 MNHEY, CDR2 SVGAGI. This CDR3 spans 14 amino acids. V lost 4 bases and J 10 bases, leaving 14 bases between the germline ends. In DNA, the CDR3 is TGTGCCAGCAGTTTCTACGCGGCGGACTCACCCCTCCACTTT. Protein: CASSFYAADSPLHF.

The chain employs TRBV5-1 and TRBJ2-7, with 14 nucleotides matching TRBD2. J was trimmed by 6 bases and V by 5 bases; bases with no gene match: 10. This CDR3 contains 16 residues. Germline loops: CDR1 SGHRS, CDR2 YFSETQ. CDR3: CASRPGLAGDPGEQYF. The CDR3 DNA sequence: TGCGCCAGCAGGCCGGGACTAGCGGGAGACCCAGGCGAGCAGTACTTC.

This clone was detected only a few times. DNA for the CDR3: TGTGCCAGCAGCCGTCTGGCATGGGAGCAGTTCTTC. It encodes CASSRLAWEQFF. V and J are TRBV11-2 and TRBJ2-1, with D unclear. V gave up 5 bases and J gave up 10 bases, with 12 bases separating them. CDR1 is SGHAT and CDR2 is FQNNGV in the germline V gene. This CDR3 comprises 12 residues.

The rearrangement links TRBV5-6 to TRBJ1-2; TRBD1 matches at 9 bases. There are 16 residues in the CDR3. V was pared by 3 bases and J by 1 base, with 7 bases of the junction left unmatched. Germline CDR1 reads SGHDT; CDR2 reads YYEEEE. The CDR3 loop reads CASSSPGTGYNYGYTF. CDR3 nucleotide sequence: TGTGCCAGCAGCTCCCCAGGGACAGGGTATAACTATGGCTACACCTTC.

Worth noting for this clone: Other nucleotide sequences in the sample specify the same CDR3. Here the CDR3 DNA reads TGTGCCAGTAGTATCAGCAGGGGGAACACTGAAGCTTTCTTT. Residues: CASSISRGNTEAFF. The chain uses TRBV19 and TRBJ1-1, with a possible D match to TRBD1 (6 bases). CDR1 is LNHDA and CDR2 is SQIVND in the germline V gene (reference sequence). V was clipped by 3 bases and J by 1 base, with 9 bases between them. There are 14 residues in the CDR3.

The V gene is TRBV28, the J gene TRBJ2-3; tentatively, D is TRBD1 or TRBD2 (5 bases each). The CDR3 is 15 amino acids. CDR1 and CDR2 from the germline V gene are MDHEN and SYDVKM. V was clipped by 5 bases and J by 1 base, with 13 bases between them. CDR3 in amino acids: CASSPFGGGTDTQYF. DNA for the CDR3: TGTGCCAGCAGTCCGTTTGGGGGTGGCACAGATACGCAGTATTTT. The whole variable domain, filled in from reference TRBV28 and TRBJ2-3, reads DVKVTQSSRYLVKRTGEKVFLECVQDMDHENMFWYRQDPGLGLRLIYFSYDVKMKEKGDIPEGYSVSREKKERFSLILESASTNQTSMYLCASSPFGGGTDTQYFGPGTRLTVL.

In its sample, this clone was seen once. This chain links TRBV7-9 with TRBJ2-7, with D possibly TRBD2 on 5 matching bases. Germline V CDR1 and CDR2: SEHNR, FQNEAQ (reference sequence). The CDR3 contains 13 residues. The V end was cut by 5 bases, the J end by 7 bases, with 15 bases between. The CDR3 region is CASSTTSRWEQYF. The CDR3, as DNA: TGTGCCAGCAGCACCACTAGTAGATGGGAGCAGTACTTC.

The CDR3 loop reads CASSYPGTLSYEQYF. The CDR3 bases are TGCGCCAGCAGTTACCCTGGGACACTTAGCTACGAGCAGTACTTC. The J gene is TRBJ2-7, the V gene TRBV5-1, with a tentative D call TRBD1 (6 bases). Germline V lookup: CDR1 SGHRS, CDR2 YFSETQ. V shed 5 bases and J shed 3 bases, with 18 bases lying between them. The CDR3 contains 15 residues.

J is TRBJ1-4 and V is TRBV9, with a tentative D call TRBD1 (6 bases). The CDR3 is 16 residues long. CDR1 and CDR2 from the germline V gene are SGDLS and YYNGEE. The ends were cut back, 1 base at V and 4 bases at J, with 14 bases in the middle. The CDR3 sequence is CASSVSRGRGNEKLFF. DNA of the CDR3: TGTGCCAGCAGCGTAAGCCGGGGCAGGGGTAATGAAAAACTGTTTTTT.

The V call is TRBV15, the J call TRBJ1-4; a weak D match, TRBD1 (5 bases). The CDR3 has 15 residues. Germline assignment: CDR1 LNHNV and CDR2 YYDKDF (reference sequence). Deletions cut 5 bases from V and 8 bases from J, with 18 bases between. The CDR3 coding sequence is TGTGCCACCAGCTCCTCTTTAGGGGTGGACGAAAAACTGTTTTTT. It specifies CATSSSLGVDEKLFF.

This chain uses TRBV9 with TRBJ2-1, with D maybe TRBD1 (6 bases). CDR3 length: 14 amino acids. The V gene's germline CDR1 is SGDLS and CDR2 YYNGEE. V shed 3 bases and J shed 3 bases, with 10 bases lying between them. CDR3: CASSAIQGYNEQFF. CDR3 sequence (DNA): TGTGCCAGCAGCGCCATACAGGGCTACAATGAGCAGTTCTTC.

The chain couples TRBV11-2 to TRBJ1-4; D gene unclear. This CDR3 region has 16 residues. The ends were cut back, 1 base at V and 6 bases at J, with 15 bases in the middle. From germline, CDR1 is SGHAT and CDR2 FQNNGV. The CDR3 spells CASSLGWRRVDEKLFF. Written as DNA, the CDR3 is TGTGCCAGCAGCTTAGGTTGGCGGAGGGTAGATGAAAAACTGTTTTTT.

The chain is built from TRBV5-8 and TRBJ2-7, with 7 positions matching TRBD1. This CDR3 has 14 residues. CDR1 and CDR2 (germline): SGHTS, YDEGEE. V lost 2 bases to trimming and J lost 6 bases; unmatched junction nucleotides: 8. CDR3 amino acids: CASSLPGQSPEQYF. In DNA, the CDR3 is TGTGCCAGCAGCTTACCGGGACAGTCCCCCGAGCAGTACTTC.

The CDR3 reads CASSPWTGRNNEQFF. In nucleotides, the CDR3 is TGTGCCAGCAGTCCCTGGACAGGGCGCAACAATGAGCAGTTCTTC. The chain recombines TRBV28 with TRBJ2-1, with 8 bases aligning to TRBD1. Germline-derived CDR1 and CDR2 are MDHEN and SYDVKM. This CDR3 spans 15 amino acids. V was clipped by 5 bases and J by 5 bases; unmatched bases: 8. The full variable domain, rest sourced from reference TRBV28 and TRBJ2-1, is DVKVTQSSRYLVKRTGEKVFLECVQDMDHENMFWYRQDPGLGLRLIYFSYDVKMKEKGDIPEGYSVSREKKERFSLILESASTNQTSMYLCASSPWTGRNNEQFFGPGTRLTVL.

The rearrangement links TRBV6-5 to TRBJ1-2; D is possibly TRBD1 (6 bases). Germline loops: CDR1 MNHEY, CDR2 SVGAGI. The V and J ends lost 5 bases and 5 bases respectively, with 15 bases between them. The CDR3 contains 14 residues. The CDR3: CASSPWGPSYGYTF. The DNA of the CDR3 is TGTGCCAGCAGTCCCTGGGGGCCCAGTTATGGCTACACCTTC.

The chain links TRBV21-1 to TRBJ2-7; the table's D gene call, TRBD1, was not cross checked with the DNA. TRBV21-1 is flagged as a pseudogene. The CDR3 is made up of 14 amino acids. CDR3 region: CASSGRPDSYEQYF. The CDR3 nucleotides are TGTGCCAGCAGTGGCAGACCGGACAGCTACGAGCAGTACTTC.

As concerns this clone: This sample also contains other DNA sequences that code for the same CDR3. The V gene is TRBV19, the J gene TRBJ2-7; the D gene is possibly TRBD2 (6 bases). The CDR3 totals 14 residues. Germline assignment: CDR1 LNHDA and CDR2 SQIVND (reference sequence). Deletions cut 3 bases from V and 1 base from J, with 10 bases between. The CDR3 DNA reads TGTGCCAGTAGTATTGGGACTGCGTCCTACGAGCAGTACTTC. Translating it yields CASSIGTASYEQYF.

As to this clone: Compared with germline, one end of the junction differs, possibly owing to a read error. The rearrangement joins TRBV6-6 to TRBJ2-7; no clear D gene. The CDR3 is 16 residues long. Germline assignment: CDR1 MNHNY and CDR2 SVGAGI (reference sequence). CDR3 sequence: CASSKPGRPASSEQYF. CDR3 bases: TGTGCCAGCAGTAAACCCGGACGACCTGCCTCCTCCGAGCAGTACTTC.

In this sample, this clone turned up many times. The sample holds other DNA sequences that translate to the same CDR3. The V call is TRBV7-9, the J call TRBJ1-1; D is uncertain. Germline V gives CDR1 SEHNR, CDR2 FQNEAQ (reference sequence). V lost 1 base to trimming and J lost 1 base, with 7 bases between them. This CDR3 spans 14 amino acids. The CDR3 bases are TGTGCCAGCAGCTTAGTCGCAGGGAACACTGAAGCTTTCTTT. Amino acid sequence: CASSLVAGNTEAFF.